What follows describes a single TCR beta chain. Its antigen is still unknown. Repertoires were generated with immunoSEQ multiplex PCR, while TCRdb's copy carries only in-frame clones and drops some. In the table there are about 17,000 clones, over 80% of which are singletons. Noted treatment: AdE1-LMPpoly-expanded autologous EBV-specific T-cell therapy followed by anti-PD-1 nivolumab. Trimming left V 1 base short and J 4 bases short, with 4 bases between. CDR1 is MGHDK, CDR2 SYGVNS, per germline. The CDR3 is made up of 12 amino acids. This sample was taken from a study of EBV T-cell therapy then PD-1 blockade in nasopharyngeal carcinoma.

The chain employs TRBV25-1 and TRBJ2-5; D uncertain. The sequencing used CD8+ T cells from blood, collected at day 0 from a patient whose treatment included autologous EBV-specific T cells and nivolumab. The sequence came from a man aged 40-50 years with nasopharyngeal carcinoma. The CDR3 region has the DNA TGTGCCAGCAGTGAATCGTCAGAGACCCAGTACTTC. This sequence encodes CASSESSETQYF.